This record looks at one T cell receptor beta chain sequence and its context. This entry is derived from a study of siplizumab effects on memory and regulatory T cells. CDR3 length: 15 amino acids. The assay was immunoSEQ multiplex PCR, and TCRdb's table has in-frame clones only and misses some. The table records 26,000 or so clones, approximately 82% of them present only once. The clonotype was recovered from a human donor in good health. The specimen was memory CD4+ T cells sorted from blood. This chain uses TRBV21-1 with TRBJ2-2; the table calls TRBD1, which could not be checked here. TRBV21-1 is assigned pseudogene status. The CDR3 loop is CASSTGTGATGELFF. In DNA, the CDR3 is TGTGCCAGCAGCACCGGGACAGGGGCCACCGGGGAGCTGTTTTTT.